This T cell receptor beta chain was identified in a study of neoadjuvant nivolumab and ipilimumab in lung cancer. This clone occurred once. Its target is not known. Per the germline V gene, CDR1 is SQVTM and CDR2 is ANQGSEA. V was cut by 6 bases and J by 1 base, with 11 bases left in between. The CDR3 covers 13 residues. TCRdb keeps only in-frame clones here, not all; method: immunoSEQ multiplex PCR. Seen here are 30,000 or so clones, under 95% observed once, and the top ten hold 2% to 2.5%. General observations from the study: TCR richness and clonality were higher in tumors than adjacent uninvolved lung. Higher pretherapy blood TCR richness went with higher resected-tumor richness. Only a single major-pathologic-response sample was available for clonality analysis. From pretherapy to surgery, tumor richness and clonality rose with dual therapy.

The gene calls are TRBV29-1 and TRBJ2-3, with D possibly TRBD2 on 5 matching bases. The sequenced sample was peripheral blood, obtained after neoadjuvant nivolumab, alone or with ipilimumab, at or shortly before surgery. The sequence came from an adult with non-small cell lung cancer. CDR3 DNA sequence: TGCAGCGTAGCAGAGGGCGGCACAGATACGCAGTATTTT. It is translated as CSVAEGGTDTQYF.